This T cell receptor beta chain was observed in a study of shared clonotypes between healthy human individuals. Study results and limitations: As a rule, naive subsets had a larger estimated richness than memory subsets.

Germline lookup yields CDR1 LGHNA and CDR2 YNFKEQ. V was cut by 1 base and J by 1 base, with 13 bases left in between. The CDR3 loop spans 16 amino acids. Splitting of CD4+ cells produced CD45RA+ naive and CD45RA-negative memory subsets. This clone occurred once. The antigen is undetermined. The assay was immunoSEQ multiplex PCR, and TCRdb's table has in-frame clones only and misses some. In the table there are over 850,000 clones, 70% to 80% of which are singletons. This receptor was taken from a man between 18 and 29 years old in good health. Some clones in this sample may be carry-over from other donors' samples. The material sequenced was memory CD4+ T cells from PBMCs. This sample's subset: CD45RA-negative fraction. The V gene is TRBV4-2, the J gene TRBJ2-5; D is possibly TRBD1 or TRBD2 (8 bases each). CDR3 in amino acids: CASSQGQGTSQETQYF. The CDR3 DNA is TGTGCCAGCAGCCAAGGACAGGGGACTAGCCAAGAGACCCAGTACTTC.